Below, 24 T cell receptor beta chains from the same sample are listed, as sequenced in a study of blood T cell repertoires in COVID-19. The data were produced by immunoSEQ multiplex PCR, yet TCRdb's version contains in-frame clones alone and is incomplete. Of roughly 15,000 clones listed, 73% are singletons. The material sequenced was peripheral blood. The source is a boy younger than 10 with active or convalescent COVID-19.

This clone was picked up one time. The chain joins TRBV5-1 to TRBJ2-2, with no clear D. This CDR3 spans 13 amino acids. V was shortened by 4 bases and J by 5 bases, with 9 bases between the two germline ends. CDR1 is SGHRS and CDR2 is YFSETQ in the germline V gene. Here the CDR3 DNA reads TGCGCCAGCAGCGAGTCTGTTACCGGGGAGCTGTTTTTT. Translation gives CASSESVTGELFF. Variable domain in full (rest from reference TRBV5-1 and TRBJ2-2): KAGVTQTPRYLIKTRGQQVTLSCSPISGHRSVSWYQQTPGQGLQFLFEYFSETQRNKGNFPGRFSGRQFSNSRSEMNVSTLELGDSALYLCASSESVTGELFFGEGSRLTVL.

The chain recombines TRBV7-9 with TRBJ2-1, with 8 bases aligning to TRBD2. The CDR3 has 15 amino acids. The V segment lost 4 bases and the J segment 8 bases; nucleotides outside the gene matches: 10. Germline V CDR1 and CDR2: SEHNR, FQNEAQ (reference sequence). For the CDR3, the DNA is TGTGCCAGCAGCTCGTTACCGGGGGGGCCCGATGAGCAGTTCTTC. It encodes CASSSLPGGPDEQFF.

The chain carries TRBV4-1 and TRBJ2-1; D perhaps matches TRBD2 (6 bases). With 3 bases removed from V and 10 bases from J, the gap between germline ends came to 10 bases. Germline V CDR1 and CDR2: MGHRA, YSYEKL. The length of the CDR3 is 12 residues. The CDR3 spells CASSQTRGEQFF. The CDR3 nucleotides read TGCGCCAGCAGCCAGACCCGGGGGGAGCAGTTCTTC.

This chain joins TRBV30 and TRBJ1-1; 7 bases align to TRBD1. Germline V CDR1 and CDR2: GTSNPN, SVGIG (reference sequence). This CDR3 is 12 amino acids long. V lost 0 bases and J lost 11; bases outside the gene matches: 6. The CDR3 spells CAWSVLGTDAFF. As DNA, the CDR3 is TGTGCCTGGAGTGTACTCGGGACAGATGCTTTCTTT.

Worth noting for this clone: The sample carries other DNA sequences with the same CDR3. The V and J genes are TRBV19 and TRBJ1-1; D gene ambiguous. Deletions cut 6 bases from V and 0 bases from J, with 8 bases between. Germline lookup yields CDR1 LNHDA and CDR2 SQIVND (reference sequence). This CDR3 contains 13 residues. As DNA, the CDR3 is TGTGCCAGTAGCCCGTATATGAACACTGAAGCTTTCTTT. Protein: CASSPYMNTEAFF.

J is TRBJ2-3 and V is TRBV5-1; 9 bases map to TRBD1. CDR3 length equals 16 residues. J was trimmed by 3 bases and V by 4 bases; bases with no gene match: 9. Germline loops: CDR1 SGHRS, CDR2 YFSETQ. The CDR3 DNA follows: TGCGCCAGCAGCGGGGGACAGGGTTTGGAAACAGATACGCAGTATTTT. Its translation is CASSGGQGLETDTQYF.

This clone was observed a handful of times. The chain uses TRBV19 and TRBJ1-6; D is uncertain. Trimming removed 3 bases from V and 0 bases from J, with 15 bases in between. Germline V gene data show CDR1 as LNHDA and CDR2 as SQIVND (reference sequence). This CDR3 contains 18 residues. The CDR3 loop is CASSIRASDSSYNSPLHF. DNA for the CDR3: TGTGCCAGTAGTATTAGAGCGTCTGATAGCTCCTATAATTCACCCCTCCACTTT.

The J gene is TRBJ2-1, the V gene TRBV3-1 (or the pseudogene TRBV3-2); D ambiguous. V was cut by 1 base and J by 9 bases, with 13 bases left in between. The length of the CDR3 is 14 residues. In germline, CDR1 is LGHDT, CDR2 YNNKEL (reference sequence). CDR3 sequence (DNA): TGTGCCAGCAGCCAAGCGTCGCACTCAGGTGAGCAGTTCTTC. Amino acids: CASSQASHSGEQFF.

The V and J genes are TRBV24-1 and TRBJ2-6; TRBD1 is a possible D gene (7 bases). V lost 2 bases to trimming and J lost 1 base, with 14 bases between them. This CDR3 has 18 residues. CDR1 is KGHDR and CDR2 is SFDVKD in the germline V gene. Here the CDR3 reads CATSDSGRGASGANVLTF. DNA of the CDR3: TGTGCCACCAGTGATTCAGGCAGGGGGGCTTCTGGGGCCAACGTCCTGACTTTC.

This chain connects TRBV4-1 to TRBJ2-2; TRBD2 matches at 12 bases. V lost 1 base and J lost 1; bases outside the gene matches: 7. Germline values: CDR1 MGHRA, CDR2 YSYEKL. The CDR3 runs 19 residues. CDR3 bases: TGCGCCAGCAGCCAAGGTCTAGCGGGGGGGCTAAAGAACACCGGGGAGCTGTTTTTT. It codes for CASSQGLAGGLKNTGELFF.

This rearrangement joins TRBV24-1 to TRBJ2-1; 7 bases map to TRBD1. Looked up from germline, CDR1 is KGHDR and CDR2 is SFDVKD. Germline trimming cut 3 bases from V and 0 bases from J; bases unmatched to any gene: 4. The CDR3 totals 16 residues. The CDR3 DNA sequence: TGTGCCACCAGTGATCCGGGACAGATCTCCTACAATGAGCAGTTCTTC. As protein: CATSDPGQISYNEQFF.

The rearrangement links TRBV7-6 to TRBJ2-2, with D unclear. Trimming took 2 bases from V and 4 from J, leaving 5 bases between them. The CDR3 runs to 13 residues. Germline V gene lookup returns CDR1 SGHVS and CDR2 FNYEAQ. The CDR3 nucleotides are TGTGCCAGCAGCTTAACGAGCACCGGGGAGCTGTTTTTT. The encoded protein is CASSLTSTGELFF. The full variable domain, completed using reference TRBV7-6 and TRBJ2-2, is GAGVSQSPRYKVTKRGQDVALRCDPISGHVSLYWYRQALGQGPEFLTYFNYEAQQDKSGLPNDRFSAERPEGSISTLTIQRTEQRDSAMYRCASSLTSTGELFFGEGSRLTVL.

This clone was recorded a few times. The rearrangement uses TRBV19 and TRBJ2-5; D is possibly TRBD1 (6 bases). The CDR3 consists of 15 residues. V was trimmed by 3 bases and J by 10 bases, leaving 21 bases between them. Germline V gives CDR1 LNHDA, CDR2 SQIVND (reference sequence). For the CDR3, the DNA is TGTGCCAGTAGTATTTCCGGGACACCCCCGGTTGTCCAGTACTTC. This sequence encodes CASSISGTPPVVQYF.

This CDR3 is CASSSPELRFTDTQYF. The CDR3 DNA is TGTGCCAGCAGCTCCCCCGAACTCCGATTCACAGATACGCAGTATTTT. This chain connects TRBV9 to TRBJ2-3; D gene ambiguous. The CDR3 is 16 residues long. CDR1 and CDR2 (germline): SGDLS, YYNGEE. Between the trimmed V and J ends, which lost 4 bases and 2 bases, there was a span of 17 bases.

The chain has TRBV10-3 and TRBJ2-1; 8 bases align to TRBD1. This CDR3 has 15 residues. The V gene's germline CDR1 is ENHRY and CDR2 SYGVKD. V was pared by 3 bases and J by 5 bases, with 6 bases of the junction left unmatched. In nucleotides, the CDR3 is TGTGCCATCAGTGACCAGGGGGCGAAGCACAATGAGCAGTTCTTC. Its protein product is CAISDQGAKHNEQFF.

Here the CDR3 DNA reads TGTGCCAGCTCACAAGAGGAGACCCAGTACTTC. Its translation is CASSQEETQYF. V is TRBV18 and J is TRBJ2-5; no definite D call. Trimming shortened V by 4 bases and J by 5 bases, and 5 bases separated the two germline ends. The CDR3 has 11 residues. From germline, CDR1 is KGHSH and CDR2 LQKENI.

This rearrangement joins TRBV19 to TRBJ2-7, with 8 bases aligning to TRBD1. CDR3 length: 15 residues. Germline assignment: CDR1 LNHDA and CDR2 SQIVND (reference sequence). Trimming removed 4 bases from V and 2 bases from J; junction bases left unmatched: 7. CDR3 in DNA: TGTGCCAGTAGTAGATCCGGGACAGGTGCCTACGAGCAGTACTTC. It is translated as CASSRSGTGAYEQYF.

V is TRBV19 and J is TRBJ1-5; possible D gene TRBD1, 5 bases. Germline lookup yields CDR1 LNHDA and CDR2 SQIVND (reference sequence). The CDR3 has 15 amino acids. V shed 7 bases and J shed 1 base, with 14 bases lying between them. Written as DNA, the CDR3 is TGTGCCAGTAAGTTCCAGGGTAGGAGCAATCAGCCCCAGCATTTT. Translated: CASKFQGRSNQPQHF.

V gene TRBV3-1 (or the pseudogene TRBV3-2) combines with J gene TRBJ2-3, with 8 nucleotides matching TRBD2. Trimming removed 4 bases from V and 0 bases from J; junction bases left unmatched: 9. CDR1 and CDR2 from the germline V gene are LGHDT and YNNKEL (reference sequence). CDR3 size: 17 residues. CDR3 DNA sequence: TGTGCCAGCAGCCGCGGGACTAGTCGTGGGAGCACAGATACGCAGTATTTT. Its protein is CASSRGTSRGSTDTQYF.

The chain joins TRBV30 to TRBJ2-7; D remains unclear. The length of the CDR3 is 13 residues. V shed 2 bases and J shed 2 bases, with 10 bases lying between them. From germline, CDR1 is GTSNPN and CDR2 SVGIG (reference sequence). CDR3 protein: CAWSLLPTYEQYF. CDR3 nucleotides: TGTGCCTGGAGTCTACTACCGACCTACGAGCAGTACTTC.

This clone was counted once. The chain recombines TRBV28 with TRBJ1-2; possible D gene TRBD1, 6 bases. V was cut by 4 bases and J by 5 bases, with 17 bases left in between. CDR3 size: 15 residues. Per germline, CDR1 MDHEN and CDR2 SYDVKM. CDR3 region: CASSSPQQGRYGYTF. The CDR3 nucleotides are TGTGCCAGCAGTTCCCCCCAACAGGGAAGGTATGGCTACACCTTC.

The rearrangement links TRBV20-1 to TRBJ2-7; D uncertain. CDR3 length equals 12 residues. Germline-derived CDR1 and CDR2 are DFQATT and SNEGSKA (reference sequence). V lost 3 bases, J lost 2 bases, and 8 bases lay in between. In DNA form, the CDR3 reads TGCAGTGCTAGTGACCGGGCCTACGAGCAGTACTTC. Translation gives CSASDRAYEQYF.

V usage is TRBV19 and J usage is TRBJ2-1, with TRBD1 identical over 11 bases. Per germline, CDR1 LNHDA and CDR2 SQIVND (reference sequence). There are 13 residues in the CDR3. J was trimmed by 7 bases and V by 5 bases; bases with no gene match: 1. Here the CDR3 DNA reads TGTGCCAGTAGTCGGGACAGGGGGAATGAGCAGTTCTTC. Translating it yields CASSRDRGNEQFF.

This clone was detected once. The CDR3 loop reads CATSRGRTVRNEKLFF. The CDR3 coding sequence is TGTGCCACCAGCAGAGGCCGGACTGTTCGTAATGAAAAACTGTTTTTT. The J gene is TRBJ1-4, the V gene TRBV15; D remains unclear. V lost 1 base, J lost 4 bases, and 13 bases lay in between. CDR3 length: 16 residues. CDR1 and CDR2 (germline): LNHNV, YYDKDF (reference sequence).